The 2 T cell receptor beta chains below come from one sample, sequenced in a study of shared clonotypes between healthy human individuals. Naive CD8 cells lacked CD45RO and underwent positive selection for CCR7, leaving out terminally differentiated effector memory CD45RA+ cells. Only in-frame clones appear in the TCRdb table, and some are missing; sequencing was by immunoSEQ multiplex PCR. The sample holds 800,000 to 950,000 clones, about 96% seen once. The source material was naive CD8+ T cells sorted from blood. The receptor set was obtained from a man aged 25 to 40 in good health.

The chain recombines TRBV11-2 with TRBJ2-3; 8 nucleotides match TRBD1. The CDR3 sequence is 16 residues long. V lost 5 bases and J lost 0; bases outside the gene matches: 7. Germline lookup yields CDR1 SGHAT and CDR2 FQNNGV. This CDR3 reads CASSDGTGLSTDTQYF. CDR3 bases: TGTGCCAGCAGCGACGGGACAGGCCTGAGCACAGATACGCAGTATTTT.

This clone was detected only a few times. CDR3 nucleotide sequence: TGTGCCAGCAGCTTTCGCGGGAGTCTATCCGAGCAGTACTTC. It codes for CASSFRGSLSEQYF. This chain connects TRBV5-4 to TRBJ2-7; TRBD2 matches 7 bases. From germline, CDR1 is SGHNT and CDR2 YYREEE (reference sequence). With V trimmed by 2 bases and J by 6 bases, 8 bases remained unmatched. CDR3 length: 14 amino acids.